This entry is about one TCR beta chain. Original analysis: Amplification from reference gene primers served as the basis for estimated nucleated cell counts. Using immunoSEQ multiplex PCR, the repertoire was profiled, and TCRdb retains in-frame clones only, with some absent. V and J calls and clone size are copied from that table; D and trimming were computed from the DNA. The sample comprises about 12,000 clones, nearly 95% of which are singletons, and roughly 31% rests with the top ten. The source of the sample is a study of blood T cell repertoires in COVID-19. About the research overall: COVID-19 samples, acute and convalescent, were from the United States, Italy and Spain. From T cells, B-cell-depleted T cells, or PBMCs came the material, which was cDNA or gDNA.

This sequence was found in a woman in her 70s with active COVID-19. The sample taken for sequencing was peripheral blood.

The CDR3 region is CAWSRDTEKLFF. The CDR3 DNA sequence: TGTGCCTGGAGTAGGGACACTGAAAAACTGTTTTTT. V and J are TRBV30 and TRBJ1-4; maybe TRBD1 (6 bases). V was clipped by 2 bases and J by 7 bases, with 8 bases between them. Per germline, CDR1 GTSNPN and CDR2 SVGIG (reference sequence). The CDR3 has 12 residues.